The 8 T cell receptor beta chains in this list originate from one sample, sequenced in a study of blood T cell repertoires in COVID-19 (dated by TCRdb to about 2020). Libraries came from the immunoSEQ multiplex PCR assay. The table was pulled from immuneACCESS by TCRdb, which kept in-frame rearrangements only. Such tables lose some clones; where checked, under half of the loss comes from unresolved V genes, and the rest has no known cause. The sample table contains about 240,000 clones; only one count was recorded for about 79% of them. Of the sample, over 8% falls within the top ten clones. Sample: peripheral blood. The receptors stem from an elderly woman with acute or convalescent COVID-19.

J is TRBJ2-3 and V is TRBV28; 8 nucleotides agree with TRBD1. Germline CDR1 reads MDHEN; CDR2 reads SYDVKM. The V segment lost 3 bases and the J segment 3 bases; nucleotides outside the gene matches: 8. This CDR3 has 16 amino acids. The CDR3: CASSFPERTGTDTQYF. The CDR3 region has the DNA TGTGCCAGCAGTTTTCCCGAAAGGACAGGGACAGATACGCAGTATTTT. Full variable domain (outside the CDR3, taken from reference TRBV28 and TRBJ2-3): DVKVTQSSRYLVKRTGEKVFLECVQDMDHENMFWYRQDPGLGLRLIYFSYDVKMKEKGDIPEGYSVSREKKERFSLILESASTNQTSMYLCASSFPERTGTDTQYFGPGTRLTVL.

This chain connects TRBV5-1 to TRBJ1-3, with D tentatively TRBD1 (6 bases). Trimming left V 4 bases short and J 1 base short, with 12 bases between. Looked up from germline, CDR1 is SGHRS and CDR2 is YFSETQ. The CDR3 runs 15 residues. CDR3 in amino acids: CASSTTTGSGNTIYF. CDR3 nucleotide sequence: TGCGCCAGCAGCACCACGACAGGATCTGGAAACACCATATATTTT.

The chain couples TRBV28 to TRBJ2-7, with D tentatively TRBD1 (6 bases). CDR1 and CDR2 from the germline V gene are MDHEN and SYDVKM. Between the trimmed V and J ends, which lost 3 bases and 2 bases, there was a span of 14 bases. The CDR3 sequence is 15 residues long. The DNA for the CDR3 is TGTGCCAGCAGTTTTGCGCAGGGGCGGACCTACGAGCAGTACTTC. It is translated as CASSFAQGRTYEQYF.

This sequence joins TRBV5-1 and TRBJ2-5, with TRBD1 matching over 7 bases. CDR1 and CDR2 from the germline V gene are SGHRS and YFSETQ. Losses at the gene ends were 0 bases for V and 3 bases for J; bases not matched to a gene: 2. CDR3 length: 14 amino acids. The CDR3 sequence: CASSLGGTEETQYF. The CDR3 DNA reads TGCGCCAGCAGCTTGGGAGGGACAGAAGAGACCCAGTACTTC.

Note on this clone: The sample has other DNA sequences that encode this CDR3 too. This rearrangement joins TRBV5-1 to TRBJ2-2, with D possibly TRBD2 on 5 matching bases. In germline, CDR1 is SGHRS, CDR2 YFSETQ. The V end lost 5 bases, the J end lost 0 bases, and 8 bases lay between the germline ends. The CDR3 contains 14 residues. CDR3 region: CASREGANTGELFF. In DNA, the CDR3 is TGCGCCAGCAGAGAGGGCGCGAACACCGGGGAGCTGTTTTTT.

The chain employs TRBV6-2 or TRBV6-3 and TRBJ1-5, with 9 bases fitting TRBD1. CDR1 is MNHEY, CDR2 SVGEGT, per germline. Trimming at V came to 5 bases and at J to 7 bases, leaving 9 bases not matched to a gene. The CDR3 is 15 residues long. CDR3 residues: CASSTPGQGRQPQHF. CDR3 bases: TGTGCCAGCAGTACACCGGGACAGGGAAGGCAGCCCCAGCATTTT.

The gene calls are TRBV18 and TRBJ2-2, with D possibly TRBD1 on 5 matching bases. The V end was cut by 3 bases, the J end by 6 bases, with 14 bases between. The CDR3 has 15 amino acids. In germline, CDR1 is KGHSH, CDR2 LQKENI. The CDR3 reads CASSPQQENSGELFF. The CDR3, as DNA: TGTGCCAGCTCACCGCAACAGGAAAACTCCGGGGAGCTGTTTTTT.

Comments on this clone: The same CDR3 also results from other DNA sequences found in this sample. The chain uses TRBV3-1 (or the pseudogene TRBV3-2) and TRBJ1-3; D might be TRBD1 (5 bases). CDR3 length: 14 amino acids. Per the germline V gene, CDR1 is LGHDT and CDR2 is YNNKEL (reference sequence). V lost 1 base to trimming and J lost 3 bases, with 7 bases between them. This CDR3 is CASSQGGSGNTIYF. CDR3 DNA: TGTGCCAGCAGCCAAGGGGGCAGTGGAAACACCATATATTTT.